This T cell receptor (beta chain) emerged from a study of OX40 agonist ivuxolimab in advanced cancers. Study as a whole: Eligibility rules accepted prior anti-PD-1, anti-PD-L1 or anti-CTLA-4 therapy, and 40% to 50% had some. General study results and limits: Low levels of normalized T-cell clonal expansion also appeared in some nonresponders. Partial responders at 0.1-3.0 mg/kg showed near-lowest clonal expansion.

The repertoire was sequenced with immunoSEQ multiplex PCR; TCRdb's copy has only in-frame clones and lacks some. This repertoire shows some 44,000 clones, less than 90% found once; its top ten account for approximately 5.1%. This clone was counted only a few times. What it binds is not known. Patients who had autoimmune disease history or got systemic immunosuppression were left out. The CDR3 has 13 amino acids. J was trimmed by 4 bases and V by 7 bases; bases with no gene match: 6. The germline gives CDR1 SQVTM, CDR2 ANQGSEA. Material: CD4+ or CD8+ T cells sorted from blood, obtained in a trial of the OX40 agonist ivuxolimab. The receptor comes from an adult with an advanced solid tumor such as melanoma, head and neck, liver or kidney cancer. J is TRBJ2-3 and V is TRBV29-1; 9 bases match TRBD1. As DNA, the CDR3 is TGCAGCGCCAAGACAGGGGGTGCAGATACGCAGTATTTT. Protein: CSAKTGGADTQYF.